The 9 T cell receptor beta chains reported below all come from one sample, sequenced in a study of technical replicates of blood from a handful of donors. TCRdb keeps only in-frame clones here, not all; method: immunoSEQ multiplex PCR. This table has 75,000 to 95,000 clones, 90% to 96% appearing once. The sample comprised T cells isolated from PBMCs. Receptor source: a human donor in good health.

The chain links TRBV2 to TRBJ1-2; TRBD1 matches at 11 bases. This CDR3 spans 16 amino acids. Germline V lookup: CDR1 SNHLY, CDR2 FYNNEI. Germline trimming cut 4 bases from V and 4 bases from J; bases unmatched to any gene: 8. DNA for the CDR3: TGTGCCAGCAGTGCTGGACAGGGGGCGCCTTCCTATGGCTACACCTTC. Protein: CASSAGQGAPSYGYTF.

CDR3 region: CASSLGGSSYNEQFF. The CDR3 nucleotides are TGTGCCAGCAGCTTGGGCGGGAGCTCCTACAATGAGCAGTTCTTC. The genes are TRBV5-6 and TRBJ2-1; 7 positions match TRBD2. The CDR3 is made up of 15 amino acids. Germline V gene sequence: CDR1 SGHDT, CDR2 YYEEEE. V dropped 0 bases and J dropped 0; count of bases not matched to a gene: 0.

The chain joins TRBV10-3 to TRBJ2-7; tentatively, D is TRBD2 (5 bases). V was shortened by 2 bases and J by 1 base, with 9 bases between the two germline ends. Germline V gene data show CDR1 as ENHRY and CDR2 as SYGVKD. This CDR3 contains 14 residues. CDR3 coding DNA: TGTGCCATCAGTGAGGGCGGGCTTTCCTACGAGCAGTACTTC. Protein sequence: CAISEGGLSYEQYF.

This clone appeared a single time. CDR3 amino acids: CASSRRSSSYNEQFF. The CDR3 bases are TGTGCCAGCAGCCGGAGGTCTAGCTCCTACAATGAGCAGTTCTTC. The gene calls are TRBV7-3 and TRBJ2-1; tentative D call: TRBD2 (5 bases). The CDR3 extends over 15 amino acids. Germline lookup yields CDR1 SGHTA and CDR2 FQGTGA. V was cut by 5 bases and J by 0 bases, with 11 bases left in between.

The chain recombines TRBV9 with TRBJ1-2, with TRBD1 identical over 8 bases. Germline V gene sequence: CDR1 SGDLS, CDR2 YYNGEE. The CDR3 contains 15 residues. Germline trimming cut 3 bases from V and 4 bases from J; bases unmatched to any gene: 8. CDR3 protein: CASSAKTGAGYGYTF. The DNA for the CDR3 is TGTGCCAGCAGCGCGAAGACAGGGGCCGGCTATGGCTACACCTTC. The complete variable domain, with remaining parts taken from reference TRBV9 and TRBJ1-2, reads DSGVTQTPKHLITATGQRVTLRCSPRSGDLSVYWYQQSLDQGLQFLIQYYNGEERAKGNILERFSAQQFPDLHSELNLSSLELGDSALYFCASSAKTGAGYGYTFGSGTRLTVV.

The chain uses TRBV4-1 and TRBJ2-7, with 9 positions matching TRBD2. V lost 2 bases, J lost 4 bases, and 9 bases stayed unmatched. This CDR3 spans 16 amino acids. Per germline, CDR1 MGHRA and CDR2 YSYEKL. The CDR3 region is CASSQPNSGSVYEQYF. The DNA of the CDR3 is TGCGCCAGCAGCCAACCGAATAGCGGGAGTGTGTACGAGCAGTACTTC.

J is TRBJ2-7 and V is TRBV4-1; TRBD2 aligns across 12 bases. Trimming removed 1 base from V and 7 bases from J; junction bases left unmatched: 5. The length of the CDR3 is 15 residues. The germline CDR1 and CDR2 sequences are MGHRA and YSYEKL. DNA for the CDR3: TGCGCCAGCAGCCAAGCCGGGACTAGCGGGTGGGAGCAGTACTTC. Residues: CASSQAGTSGWEQYF.

A single count supports this clone. This rearrangement joins TRBV5-1 to TRBJ2-5; possible D gene TRBD2, 5 bases. The ends were cut back, 4 bases at V and 1 base at J, with 11 bases in the middle. CDR1 is SGHRS and CDR2 is YFSETQ in the germline V gene. The CDR3 covers 14 residues. CDR3 in DNA: TGCGCCAGCAGCCAGGCTGGGAGCCAAGAGACCCAGTACTTC. It codes for CASSQAGSQETQYF.

This clone has a single count. The rearrangement joins TRBV2 to TRBJ2-7; no clear D gene. The V gene's germline CDR1 is SNHLY and CDR2 FYNNEI. This CDR3 spans 10 amino acids. The V gene lost 4 bases and the J gene lost 6 bases, with 4 bases spanning the gap. The CDR3 loop reads CASSGSEQYF. CDR3 sequence (DNA): TGTGCCAGCAGTGGTAGCGAGCAGTACTTC. Full variable domain (outside the CDR3, taken from reference TRBV2 and TRBJ2-7): EPEVTQTPSHQVTQMGQEVILRCVPISNHLYFYWYRQILGQKVEFLVSFYNNEISEKSEIFDDQFSVERPDGSNFTLKIRSTKLEDSAMYFCASSGSEQYFGPGTRLTVT.